The rows below give T cell receptor beta chains drawn from one sample of a study of blood T cell repertoires in COVID-19. Assay: immunoSEQ multiplex PCR; the TCRdb copy retains only in-frame clones and omits some. The data contain fewer than 90,000 clones, 88% of them seen just once; the ten biggest clones take up approximately 1.9%. Material: peripheral blood. These receptors all come from an elderly woman with active or convalescent COVID-19. CDR3s include the opening cysteine and the closing phenylalanine or tryptophan. The D gene is left open where the match is weak. For some rows the clone size is stated as once, few or many, or as a class when expanded; others skip it.

-,TRBV5-1,-,TRBJ2-3,TGCGCCAGCAGCTTGGCCCACTCCACAGATACGCAGTATTTT,CASSLAHSTDTQYF
-,TRBV27,-,TRBJ1-2,TGTGCCAGCAACCCTCATTCGACAAACCACTATGGCTACACCTTC,CASNPHSTNHYGYTF
TRBD2,TRBV11-1,-,TRBJ2-1,TGTGCCAGCAGCCCGGGACTCGGGGGGAATGAGCAGTTCTTC,CASSPGLGGNEQFF
-,TRBV4-1,-,TRBJ1-3,TGCGCCAGCAGCCACCCTCTTTCTCGAGTAAACACCATATATTTT,CASSHPLSRVNTIYF
TRBD2,TRBV5-1,-,TRBJ2-1,TGCGCCAGCAGCTTGGAGTTCCCGGGGGGGACTCGGCAGTTCTTC,CASSLEFPGGTRQFF
-,TRBV30,-,TRBJ1-1,TGTGCCTGGGGACCAGGGGTCTTGAACACTGAAGCTTTCTTT,CAWGPGVLNTEAFF
-,TRBV19,-,TRBJ2-3,TGTGCCAGTAGTAATGGGGCCAGGTTCCCAGATACGCAGTATTTT,CASSNGARFPDTQYF
-,TRBV12-5,once,TRBJ1-2,TGTGCTAGTGGGAGCCAGGTGCTCTATGGCTACACCTTC,CASGSQVLYGYTF
-,TRBV15,-,TRBJ2-1,TGTGCCACCAGCAGAGACAGGTACAATGAGCAGTTCTTC,CATSRDRYNEQFF
-,TRBV9,-,TRBJ1-2,TGTGCCAGCAGCCCTCAACAGGGCGGCTATGGCTACACCTTC,CASSPQQGGYGYTF
-,TRBV7-2,-,TRBJ1-1,TGTGCCAGCAGCTTACGGGCAGGGGCGAGTGAAGCTTTCTTT,CASSLRAGASEAFF
-,TRBV12-3/TRBV12-4,-,TRBJ2-5,TGTGCCAGCAGTTTGACTGGAGGGACCCAGTACTTC,CASSLTGGTQYF
-,TRBV5-1,-,TRBJ2-3,TGCGCCAGCAGCTTACGGGGAGATACGCAGTACTTT,CASSLRGDTQYF
-,TRBV4-2,-,TRBJ1-1,TGTGCCAGCACCAGGGACACTGAAGCTTTCTTT,CASTRDTEAFF
-,TRBV9,-,TRBJ1-3,TGTGCCAGCAGCCCACTTTCGGGAAACACCATATATTTT,CASSPLSGNTIYF
-,TRBV7-2,-,TRBJ1-3,TGTGCCAGCAGCTCGGACAGCAGCTCTGGAAACACCATATATTTT,CASSSDSSSGNTIYF
-,TRBV7-9,-,TRBJ1-4,TGTGCCAGCAGCTTAGAGGTCAGGGCGGAAACTAATGAAAAACTGTTTTTT,CASSLEVRAETNEKLFF
TRBD1,TRBV9,-,TRBJ2-2,TGTGCCAGCAGCGTAGTTCGGACAGGGGAACCGACCGGGGAGCTGTTTTTT,CASSVVRTGEPTGELFF
TRBD1,TRBV9,-,TRBJ1-2,TGTGCCAGCAGCGTAGACCCGACAGGGGCGGGTGGCTACACCTTC,CASSVDPTGAGGYTF
-,TRBV7-2,-,TRBJ1-1,TGTGCCAGCAGCTTAGTAGGCTCAACTACCGGAGAAGCTTTCTTT,CASSLVGSTTGEAFF
-,TRBV7-6,-,TRBJ1-1,TGTGCCAGCAGCCCATTGGACAGTCTCTCCACTGAAGCTTTCTTT,CASSPLDSLSTEAFF
TRBD1,TRBV5-4,-,TRBJ2-1,TGTGCCAGCAGCCGGGACAGGGCGGGCAATGAGCAGTTCTTC,CASSRDRAGNEQFF
TRBD2,TRBV6-5,-,TRBJ2-1,TGTGCCAGCAGTTACTCGAGACTAGCGACTGAGCAGTTCTTC,CASSYSRLATEQFF
-,TRBV29-1,-,TRBJ1-5,TGCAGTGGGGGTGGGGGCCCGGGACAGCCCCAGCATTTT,CSGGGGPGQPQHF
TRBD2,TRBV7-3,-,TRBJ2-2,TGTGCCAGCAGCTTAGCGGCTAGCGGGAGGAACGGGGAGCTGTTTTTT,CASSLAASGRNGELFF
-,TRBV6-5,few,TRBJ1-1,TGTGCCACACGAAGGGAAACAGGGAACACTGAAGCTTTCTTT,CATRRETGNTEAFF
TRBD1,TRBV29-1,few,TRBJ2-7,TGCAGCGTTGAACGAGCCGGGACAGGGAGCGAGCAGTACTTC,CSVERAGTGSEQYF
TRBD1,TRBV7-2,-,TRBJ1-2,TGTGCCAGCAGCGCAAGGGGACAGCTACTCGGGCATGGCTACACCTTC,CASSARGQLLGHGYTF
-,TRBV12-3/TRBV12-4,-,TRBJ2-7,TGTGCCAGCAGGGCCCGCGGGGAGCAGTACTTC,CASRARGEQYF
TRBD1,TRBV9,-,TRBJ2-7,TGTGCCAGCAGCCGACAGGGAACCCAAGCCTACGAGCAGTACTTC,CASSRQGTQAYEQYF
TRBD1,TRBV6-4,-,TRBJ1-2,TGTGCCAGCAGTGACTCCCTGGACAGGGTGGGTAACTATGGCTACACCTTC,CASSDSLDRVGNYGYTF
TRBD1,TRBV5-6,-,TRBJ2-7,TGTGCCAGCAGTCCCGCCCCGACAGGGGGCTGGAGGGAGCAGTACTTC,CASSPAPTGGWREQYF
-,TRBV6-5,-,TRBJ1-5,TGTGCCAGCAGTCCGCAGGGGACCCACTCAGGGCCCCAGCATTTT,CASSPQGTHSGPQHF
-,TRBV9,-,TRBJ1-5,TGTGCCAGCAGCGTAAAGGGGCAGGATCAGCCCCAGCATTTT,CASSVKGQDQPQHF
TRBD2,TRBV11-3,-,TRBJ2-5,TGTGCCAGCAGCTTAGGGACTAGCGGGCCCCAAGAGACCCAGTACTTC,CASSLGTSGPQETQYF
-,TRBV18,once,TRBJ1-2,TGTGCCAGCTCACCACTTACAGGGAACTTAGCTGGCTACACCTTC,CASSPLTGNLAGYTF
-,TRBV19,-,TRBJ1-2,TGTGCCAGTACCCTCCTCACGAGCGGGCTTGGCTACACCTTC,CASTLLTSGLGYTF
TRBD2,TRBV6-6,-,TRBJ2-7,TGTGCCAGCAGTTATACTAGCGGGAGCGCGTACGAGCAGTACTTC,CASSYTSGSAYEQYF
TRBD1,TRBV10-2,-,TRBJ2-5,TGCGCCAGCAGAGTAGCAGGGGGCTTAGGCCAAGAGACCCAGTACTTC,CASRVAGGLGQETQYF
-,TRBV27,-,TRBJ2-1,TGTGCCAGCAGAACCTTTTCGGGGTATGAGCAGTTCTTC,CASRTFSGYEQFF
-,TRBV14,-,TRBJ2-3,TGTGCCAGCAGCCAAGATCTGTGGACTACGGGACCAGATACGCAGTATTTT,CASSQDLWTTGPDTQYF
TRBD1,TRBV5-4,once,TRBJ1-2,TGTGCCAGCAGCTTAGACAGGGGGAGCTACACCTTC,CASSLDRGSYTF
TRBD1,TRBV3-1/TRBV3-2,-,TRBJ2-2,TGTGCCAGCAGCCAAGTTGAACAGGGGTTTAACACCGGGGAGCTGTTTTTT,CASSQVEQGFNTGELFF
TRBD2,TRBV4-1,once,TRBJ2-2,TGCGCCAGCAGGCCGCTCGGCGGGGGGGCGGGCACCGGGGAGCTGTTTTTT,CASRPLGGGAGTGELFF
-,TRBV30,once,TRBJ1-1,TGTGCCTGGGCTATTGGGGGGGGTACTGAAGCTTTCTTT,CAWAIGGGTEAFF
-,TRBV15,few,TRBJ1-3,TGTGCCACCAGCAGAGACCATCCGGGAGGAGGAAACACCATATATTTT,CATSRDHPGGGNTIYF
TRBD2,TRBV15,-,TRBJ2-1,TGTGCCACCAGCACCACAGGGGGACTAGCGGGAGTTGAGCAGTTCTTC,CATSTTGGLAGVEQFF
TRBD1,TRBV29-1,few,TRBJ1-1,TGCAGCACTCCAGGGGGGATGAACACTGAAGCTTTCTTT,CSTPGGMNTEAFF
-,TRBV9,-,TRBJ2-3,TGTGCCAGCAGTCCCATCCTGCGCGGGGGCTCTAGCACAGATACGCAGTATTTT,CASSPILRGGSSTDTQYF
TRBD1,TRBV3-1/TRBV3-2,-,TRBJ2-7,TGTGCCAGCAGCCAATTCCGGGACAGGGGTTACGAGCAGTACTTC,CASSQFRDRGYEQYF
-,TRBV19,-,TRBJ1-2,TGTGCCAGTAGAAGCTTAGGGCAGGGGAAGACGCTTGAAGGTTTTGGTCGGTACACCTTC,CASRSLGQGKTLEGFGRYTF
-,TRBV5-4,-,TRBJ1-2,TGTGCCAGCAGCTCCCCTTTCAGGGAAAAAAACTATGGCTACACCTTC,CASSSPFREKNYGYTF
-,TRBV12-5,-,TRBJ2-1,TGTGCTAGTGGTTTGCCCAGGGGGCTAGCGGACTACAATGAGCAGTTCTTC,CASGLPRGLADYNEQFF
-,TRBV7-8,-,TRBJ1-2,TGTGCCAGCAGCCCCAAGACAGGCATGAATTCCGGTGGTGGCTACACCTTC,CASSPKTGMNSGGGYTF